This TCR beta chain came from a study of T cell clonality in common variable immunodeficiency (dated by TCRdb to between 2015 and 2017). What the authors observed across the whole study: Correlations of repertoire features with clinical complications were constrained by heterogeneity among patients within the CVID cohort. Compared with healthy controls, CVID subjects showed increased TCRbeta clonality (t-test p = 0.018), a feature most characteristic of about a third of subjects. CVID TCRbeta sequences were reported to have fewer deletions and N-nucleotide insertions and to lack highly modified clones with 13 or more V deletions. Even though DNA input was equal, the average per sample came to about 74,000 unique sequences for controls compared with 25,000 to 35,000 for CVID samples. CVID subjects shared fewer TCRbeta clones with each other than healthy controls did (p < 0.0001). According to the authors, finding the cause of the higher clonality in CVID would require sequencing the repertoires of T cell subpopulations.

From the cysteine up to the phenylalanine, the CDR3 has a length of 14 residues. The DNA has 33 bases, all within the CDR3, and is read from base 1. V is cut by 1 base and J by 5 bases, and the space between the germline ends is 9 bases. According to the germline V gene, CDR1 reads MNHNS and CDR2 reads SASEGT. Diagnosis of CVID followed standard criteria, namely serum IgG, IgA and/or IgM below the normal range together with specific antibody deficiency. There were around 43 subjects in the CVID group (approximately 15 female and 30 or so male), ranging in age from 9 to 64 years, with a mean age of 40. Both CVID patients and healthy controls were predominantly of Caucasian heritage. Replacement immunoglobulin therapy had been administered to all CVID subjects for at least one year at the time of study participation. No CVID subject was ill or taking immunomodulatory or immunosuppressive medication when blood was collected. From each donor, about 4.5 to 8.5 ml of heparinized peripheral whole blood was collected. TCRbeta CDR3 repertoires were sequenced from genomic DNA of adults with common variable immune deficiency (CVID) and healthy adult controls. Diluted blood was density-centrifuged over Hypaque 1077 or Ficoll-Paque to isolate peripheral blood mononuclear cells. Genomic DNA was obtained from unsorted mononuclear cells using either Qiagen column purification or a centrifugation-based method.

CVID samples and control samples contributed equivalent amounts of genomic DNA as sequencing input. For every sample, a 60 bp segment covering the rearranged TCRbeta CDR3 region was amplified and then sequenced. TCRbeta amplification used the immunoSEQ assay, a bias-corrected multiplex PCR with high-throughput sequencing. In the source study's methods: Every unique nucleotide sequence was considered a clone and was annotated with V, D and J genes, copy number and frequency. Sequences were labeled productive if in frame, and non-productive if out of frame or containing stop codons. As previously described, clonality was calculated on the basis of Shannon's entropy. The predicted amino acid sequences of productive clones were used to derive mean CDR3 Kyte-Doolittle hydropathy. Using the R hclust function, scaled V gene usage was clustered hierarchically with Manhattan distance and complete linkage. Clone sharing by CDR3 amino acid sequence was assessed by resampling 12 repertoires per group over 100 rounds. The repertoires were screened for around 70 published EBV-specific TCRbeta sequences and some 250 published CMV-specific TCRbeta sequences. Analysis left out a couple of CVID samples that produced under 10,000 sequences, so about 41 CVID repertoires remained. In its TCRdb copy, this immuneACCESS table keeps in-frame sequences only and misses some clones. Where compared with another copy, unresolved V genes explain less than half of these, and the others have no known cause. V, J and clone size reflect that table, while D and trimming were determined from the DNA. The sample counts 40,000 or so clones, each observed more than once. The ten largest clonotypes hold roughly 6% of the sample.

The table lists this clone with many counts. The clone's antigen remains unknown. Read sequence stops 3 residues before the CDR3 end, and the germline J gene provides the missing end. This receptor was identified in a human donor with common variable immunodeficiency. This receptor chain uses TRBV6-1 and TRBJ1-5; TRBD1 is perhaps the D gene, given 6 matching bases. Sequencing was done on a sample of peripheral blood mononuclear cells. The sequenced part of the CDR3 DNA is TGTGCCAGCAGTGAAGGGGGGCCAGATCAGCCC. This gives the protein CASSEGGPDQP. The whole CDR3 protein is CASSEGGPDQPQHF.